Shown below are 15 T cell receptor beta chains from a single sample sequenced in a study of T cells in Graves' hyperthyroidism and ophthalmopathy. Using RNA transcripts as the source, TCR beta CDR3 regions were amplified. During a first-round RT-PCR of the TCR CDR3, the HTBI primer set was used. A single record per CDR3 protein comes from TCRdb applying MiXCR to the multiplex PCR reads. Here the sample spans about 520,000 distinct CDR3 sequences, 20% being singletons. The sequenced sample consisted of blood. Every receptor here comes from a man between 18 and 35 years old with Graves' hyperthyroidism.

This clonotype was seen many times. This sequence joins TRBV18 and TRBJ2-5; tentative D call: TRBD2 (6 bases). V dropped 0 bases and J dropped 5 bases, with 10 bases sitting between them. This CDR3 has 14 amino acids. The germline V gene has CDR1 KGHSH and CDR2 LQKENI. The CDR3 sequence is CASSPPAGPETQYF. The DNA of the CDR3 is TGTGCCAGCTCACCACCGGCGGGGCCCGAGACCCAGTACTTC.

This clonotype appeared many times. In nucleotides, the CDR3 is TGCAGTGCTAGTAGCAAAGAGACCCAGTACTTC. It yields the protein CSASSKETQYF. The chain employs TRBV20-1 and TRBJ2-5; D is unresolved. CDR3 length equals 11 residues. Germline V gene data show CDR1 as DFQATT and CDR2 as SNEGSKA (reference sequence). V was clipped by 3 bases and J by 3 bases, with 5 bases between them.

This clonotype has ten or more counts. The chain joins TRBV6-1 to TRBJ2-2; unclear D gene. The CDR3 is 14 amino acids. The V end was cut by 10 bases, the J end by 1 base, with 13 bases between. Looked up from germline, CDR1 is MNHNS and CDR2 is SASEGT. The CDR3, as DNA: TGTGCCACCTGGCCCCTCGGGAACACCGGGGAGCTGTTTTTT. This sequence encodes CATWPLGNTGELFF.

The chain combines TRBV6-1 with TRBJ1-5, with D possibly matching TRBD1 (5 bases). V was trimmed by 5 bases and J by 0 bases, leaving 14 bases between them. The CDR3 length is 16 residues. Germline CDR1 reads MNHNS; CDR2 reads SASEGT. This chain's CDR3 is CASSPTRGYSNQPQHF. CDR3 nucleotide sequence: TGTGCCAGCAGTCCAACTCGGGGGTATAGCAATCAGCCCCAGCATTTT.

This clonotype was seen at least ten times. This chain connects TRBV10-3 to TRBJ1-2, with D tentatively TRBD1 (5 bases). Germline assignment: CDR1 ENHRY and CDR2 SYGVKD. V gave up 7 bases and J gave up 6 bases, with 12 bases separating them. CDR3 size: 12 residues. In DNA, the CDR3 is TGTGCCATCACCAACGAGGGGCATGGCTACACCTTC. This translates into CAITNEGHGYTF.

This clonotype appeared many times. V is TRBV6-1 and J is TRBJ2-2; possibly TRBD1 for D (5 bases). V was shortened by 6 bases and J by 2 bases, with 16 bases between the two germline ends. CDR3 length: 16 residues. Germline CDR1 and CDR2: MNHNS and SASEGT. The CDR3, as DNA: TGTGCCAGCAGCAAAGGGGCCTCGAGCAACACCGGGGAGCTGTTTTTT. Residues: CASSKGASSNTGELFF.

This clonotype was observed at least ten times. This rearrangement joins TRBV6-1 to TRBJ1-2; D possibly corresponds to TRBD1 (5 bases). Germline assignment: CDR1 MNHNS and CDR2 SASEGT. This CDR3 is built from 14 residues. The V end was cut by 7 bases, the J end by 4 bases, with 16 bases between. CDR3 sequence (DNA): TGTGCCAGCACTGTAGAACCAGGGAGCTATGGCTACACCTTC. Protein sequence: CASTVEPGSYGYTF.

The chain recombines TRBV5-1 with TRBJ1-6; D is perhaps TRBD1 (6 bases). Germline values: CDR1 SGHRS, CDR2 YFSETQ. There are 15 residues in the CDR3. V was pared by 0 bases and J by 8 bases, with 12 bases between. CDR3 region: CASSLVGAGDSPLHF. The CDR3 DNA follows: TGCGCCAGCAGCTTGGTGGGGGCGGGGGATTCACCCCTCCACTTT.

This clonotype appeared a few times. The V gene is TRBV4-1, the J gene TRBJ2-7; 8 bases are a match to TRBD1. The CDR3 is 16 residues long. V was pared by 3 bases and J by 0 bases, with 7 bases of the junction left unmatched. Germline CDR1 is MGHRA and CDR2 is YSYEKL. The CDR3 region is CASSQAGTGLSYEQYF. For the CDR3, the DNA is TGCGCCAGCAGCCAGGCCGGGACAGGCCTCTCCTACGAGCAGTACTTC.

This clonotype came up many times. The V call is TRBV6-1, the J call TRBJ1-2, with 10 bases aligning to TRBD1. The CDR3 runs to 15 residues. Germline V gene data show CDR1 as MNHNS and CDR2 as SASEGT. The V gene end was trimmed by 1 base and the J gene end by 8 bases; junction bases not matched to a gene: 7. CDR3 sequence reads: CASSEVLTGGGGYTF. As DNA, the CDR3 is TGTGCCAGCAGTGAAGTATTGACAGGGGGCGGAGGCTACACCTTC.

This clonotype appeared a few times. The rearrangement joins TRBV5-1 to TRBJ1-1, with no clear D. This CDR3 has 14 amino acids. The V end lost 4 bases, the J end lost 2 bases, and 12 bases lay between the germline ends. Germline loops: CDR1 SGHRS, CDR2 YFSETQ. CDR3 in DNA: TGCGCCAGCAGCCAAGACAAACCAAACACTGAAGCTTTCTTT. It yields the protein CASSQDKPNTEAFF.

This clonotype was recorded at least ten times. The chain uses TRBV28 and TRBJ1-5; no clear D gene. V was pared by 6 bases and J by 10 bases, with 10 bases between. CDR1 MDHEN and CDR2 SYDVKM come from the germline V gene. CDR3 length equals 11 residues. In nucleotides, the CDR3 is TGTGCCAGCAGGGCCGTGGATCCCCAGCATTTT. Its protein is CASRAVDPQHF.

The V and J genes are TRBV7-9 and TRBJ1-2; D uncertain. The CDR3 covers 14 residues. V was cut by 6 bases and J by 0 bases, with 11 bases left in between. Germline V gene data show CDR1 as SEHNR and CDR2 as FQNEAQ (reference sequence). The CDR3 coding sequence is TGTGCCAGCAGAGGGCCAGGAACTAACTATGGCTACACCTTC. This sequence encodes CASRGPGTNYGYTF.

This clonotype was seen a handful of times. This sequence joins TRBV12-3 or TRBV12-4 and TRBJ1-3; 7 nucleotides match TRBD1. Losses at the gene ends were 3 bases for V and 4 bases for J; bases not matched to a gene: 6. This CDR3 comprises 15 residues. CDR3 sequence: CASSFPTGRGNTIYF. The CDR3 bases are TGTGCCAGCAGTTTTCCGACAGGGCGCGGAAACACCATATATTTT.

This clonotype has at least ten counts. The rearrangement uses TRBV6-5 and TRBJ1-1, with no clear D. The ends were cut back, 5 bases at V and 0 bases at J, with 10 bases in the middle. CDR3 length: 14 residues. Germline assignment: CDR1 MNHEY and CDR2 SVGAGI. This CDR3 reads CASSPNGLNTEAFF. DNA of the CDR3: TGTGCCAGCAGTCCTAACGGGCTGAACACTGAAGCTTTCTTT.